These 4 T cell receptor beta chains were all obtained from the same sample, sequenced in a study of blood T cell repertoires in COVID-19. The protocol was immunoSEQ multiplex PCR, while the TCRdb copy is restricted to in-frame clones and leaves out a portion. The sample carries about 100,000 clones, 80% to 90% recorded once. Sequencing used peripheral blood. The receptors originated from a man in his 60s with acute or convalescent COVID-19.

V and J are TRBV15 and TRBJ2-5, with TRBD2 matching over 13 bases. Germline V gene data show CDR1 as LNHNV and CDR2 as YYDKDF (reference sequence). J gave up 3 bases and V 3 bases, and 7 bases lay outside the gene matches. This CDR3 comprises 17 residues. CDR3 region: CATSRDRGLAGEETQYF. As DNA, the CDR3 is TGTGCCACCAGCAGGGATCGAGGACTAGCGGGAGAAGAGACCCAGTACTTC.

The chain uses TRBV7-8 and TRBJ2-7; TRBD1 matches at 9 bases. This CDR3 region has 15 residues. Trimming at V came to 7 bases and at J to 4 bases, leaving 11 bases not matched to a gene. CDR1 is SGHVS, CDR2 FQNEAQ, per germline. For the CDR3, the DNA is TGTGCCAGCACCCCCCGGACAGGGGTAGGGTACGAGCAGTACTTC. It codes for CASTPRTGVGYEQYF. Full variable domain (outside the CDR3, taken from reference TRBV7-8 and TRBJ2-7): GAGVSQSPRYKVAKRGQDVALRCDPISGHVSLFWYQQALGQGPEFLTYFQNEAQLDKSGLPSDRFFAERPEGSVSTLKIQRTQQEDSAVYLCASTPRTGVGYEQYFGPGTRLTVT.

V and J are TRBV24-1 and TRBJ2-1, with D tentatively TRBD1 (5 bases). Trimming removed 5 bases from V and 7 bases from J, with 8 bases in between. In germline, CDR1 is KGHDR, CDR2 SFDVKD. CDR3 size: 12 residues. CDR3 loop: CATSGQGNEQFF. As DNA, the CDR3 is TGTGCCACCAGTGGTCAGGGTAATGAGCAGTTCTTC.

This clone has only one observation. The chain is built from TRBV7-2 and TRBJ2-7, with TRBD1 identical over 8 bases. The V segment lost 5 bases and the J segment 4 bases; nucleotides outside the gene matches: 7. The CDR3 has 14 amino acids. Germline V gene lookup returns CDR1 SGHTA and CDR2 FQGNSA. The CDR3 bases are TGTGCCAGCAGCCTGGACAGGGAATTGTACGAGCAGTACTTC. This sequence encodes CASSLDRELYEQYF.